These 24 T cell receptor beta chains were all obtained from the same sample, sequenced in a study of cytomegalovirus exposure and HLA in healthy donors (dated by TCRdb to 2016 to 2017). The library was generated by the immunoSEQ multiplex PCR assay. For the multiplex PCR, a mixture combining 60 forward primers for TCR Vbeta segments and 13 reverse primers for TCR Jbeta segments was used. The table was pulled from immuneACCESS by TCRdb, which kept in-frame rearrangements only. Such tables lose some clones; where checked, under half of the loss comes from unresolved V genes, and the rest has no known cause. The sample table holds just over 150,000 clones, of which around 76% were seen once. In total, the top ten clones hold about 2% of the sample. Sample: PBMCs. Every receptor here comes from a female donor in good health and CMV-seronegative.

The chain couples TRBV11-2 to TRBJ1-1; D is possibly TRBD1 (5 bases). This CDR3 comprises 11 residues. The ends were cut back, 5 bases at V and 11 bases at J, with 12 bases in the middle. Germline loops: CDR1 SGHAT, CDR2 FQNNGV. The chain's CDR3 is CASSGYKGAFF. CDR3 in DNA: TGTGCCAGCAGCGGGTACAAGGGGGCTTTCTTT.

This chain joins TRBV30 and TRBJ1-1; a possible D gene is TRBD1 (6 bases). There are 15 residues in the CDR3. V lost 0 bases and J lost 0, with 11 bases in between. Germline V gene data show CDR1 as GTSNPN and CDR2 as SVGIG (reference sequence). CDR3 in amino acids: CAWSVRTVMNTEAFF. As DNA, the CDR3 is TGTGCCTGGAGTGTACGGACAGTCATGAACACTGAAGCTTTCTTT. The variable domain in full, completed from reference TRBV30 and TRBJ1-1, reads SQTIHQWPATLVQPVGSPLSLECTVEGTSNPNLYWYRQAAGRGLQLLFYSVGIGQISSEVPQNLSASRPQDRQFILSSKKLLLSDSGFYLCAWSVRTVMNTEAFFGQGTRLTVV.

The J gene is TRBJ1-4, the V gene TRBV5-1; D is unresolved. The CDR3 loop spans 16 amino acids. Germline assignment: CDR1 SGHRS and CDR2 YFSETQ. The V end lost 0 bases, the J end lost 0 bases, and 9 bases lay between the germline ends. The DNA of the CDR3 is TGCGCCAGCAGCTTGGTCGCGAGGGCAACTAATGAAAAACTGTTTTTT. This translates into CASSLVARATNEKLFF.

In DNA, the CDR3 is TGTGCCAGCAGCGTAGCTGGGCCACAATCCTATAATTCACCCCTCCACTTT. Its protein product is CASSVAGPQSYNSPLHF. J is TRBJ1-6 and V is TRBV9; D ambiguous. The germline V gene has CDR1 SGDLS and CDR2 YYNGEE. This CDR3 has 17 amino acids. The V end was cut by 0 bases, the J end by 1 base, with 11 bases between.

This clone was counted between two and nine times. The CDR3 sequence is CASFRTVNTGELFF. The CDR3 DNA follows: TGTGCCAGCTTTCGGACAGTTAACACCGGGGAGCTGTTTTTT. This sequence joins TRBV6-5 and TRBJ2-2; weak D call: TRBD1 (6 bases). Trimming took 8 bases from V and 2 from J, leaving 12 bases between them. Germline CDR1 MNHEY, CDR2 SVGAGI. The CDR3 spans 14 residues.

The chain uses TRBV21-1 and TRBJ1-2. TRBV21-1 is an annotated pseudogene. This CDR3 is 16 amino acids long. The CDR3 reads CASSPGRAGSNYGYTF. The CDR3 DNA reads TGTGCCAGCAGCCCAGGGAGGGCAGGGTCGAACTATGGCTACACCTTC.

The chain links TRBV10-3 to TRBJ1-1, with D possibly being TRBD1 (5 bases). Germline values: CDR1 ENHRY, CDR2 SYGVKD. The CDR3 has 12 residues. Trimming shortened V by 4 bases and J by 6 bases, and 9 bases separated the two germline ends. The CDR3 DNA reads TGTGCCATCAGTGTGGGGGGTCCTGAAGCTTTCTTT. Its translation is CAISVGGPEAFF.

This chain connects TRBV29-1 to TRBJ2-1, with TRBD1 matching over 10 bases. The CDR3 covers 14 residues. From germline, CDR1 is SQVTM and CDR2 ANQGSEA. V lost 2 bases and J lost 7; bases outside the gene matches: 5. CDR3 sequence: CSVERTGGGNEQFF. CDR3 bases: TGCAGCGTTGAAAGGACAGGGGGAGGTAATGAGCAGTTCTTC.

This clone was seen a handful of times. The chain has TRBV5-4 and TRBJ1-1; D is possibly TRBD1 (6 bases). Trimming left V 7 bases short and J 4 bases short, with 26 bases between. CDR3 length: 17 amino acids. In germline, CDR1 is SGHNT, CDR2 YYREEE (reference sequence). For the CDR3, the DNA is TGTGCCAGCGGATCCCCGGCCCAGGGGAGGGCGGTCACTGAAGCTTTCTTT. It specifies CASGSPAQGRAVTEAFF.

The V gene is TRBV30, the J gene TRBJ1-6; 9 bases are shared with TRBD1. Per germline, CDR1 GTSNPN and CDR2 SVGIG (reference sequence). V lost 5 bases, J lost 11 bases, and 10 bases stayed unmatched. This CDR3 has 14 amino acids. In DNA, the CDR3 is TGTGCCTGGTCGGACGGGACAGGGAACCCACCCCTCCACTTT. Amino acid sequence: CAWSDGTGNPPLHF.

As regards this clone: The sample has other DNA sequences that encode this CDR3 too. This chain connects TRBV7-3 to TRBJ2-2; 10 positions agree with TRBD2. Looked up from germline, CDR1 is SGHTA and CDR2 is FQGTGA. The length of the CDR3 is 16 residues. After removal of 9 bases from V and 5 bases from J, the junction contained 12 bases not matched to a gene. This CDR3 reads CASSPNGGLATGELFF. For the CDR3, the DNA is TGTGCCAGTAGCCCTAACGGGGGACTAGCGACCGGGGAGCTGTTTTTT.

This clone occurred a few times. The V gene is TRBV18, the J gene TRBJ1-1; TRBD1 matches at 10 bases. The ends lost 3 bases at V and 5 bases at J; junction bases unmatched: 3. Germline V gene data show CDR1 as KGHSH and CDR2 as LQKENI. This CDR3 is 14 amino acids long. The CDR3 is CASSPGQGFTEAFF. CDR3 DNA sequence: TGTGCCAGCTCACCGGGACAGGGGTTTACTGAAGCTTTCTTT.

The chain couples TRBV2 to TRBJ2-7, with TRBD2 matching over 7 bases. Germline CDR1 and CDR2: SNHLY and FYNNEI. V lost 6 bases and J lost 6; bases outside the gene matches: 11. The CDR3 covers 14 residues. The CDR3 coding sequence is TGTGCCAGCAGGAGAGAAGGACTAGTCCGCGAGCAGTACTTC. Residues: CASRREGLVREQYF. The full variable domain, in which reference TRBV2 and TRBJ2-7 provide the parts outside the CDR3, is EPEVTQTPSHQVTQMGQEVILRCVPISNHLYFYWYRQILGQKVEFLVSFYNNEISEKSEIFDDQFSVERPDGSNFTLKIRSTKLEDSAMYFCASRREGLVREQYFGPGTRLTVT.

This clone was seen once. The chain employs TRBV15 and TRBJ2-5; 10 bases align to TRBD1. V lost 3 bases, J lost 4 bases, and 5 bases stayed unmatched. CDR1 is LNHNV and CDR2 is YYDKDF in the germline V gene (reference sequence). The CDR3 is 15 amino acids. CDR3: CATSSWDRGGETQYF. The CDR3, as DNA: TGTGCCACCAGCAGCTGGGACAGGGGAGGAGAGACCCAGTACTTC.

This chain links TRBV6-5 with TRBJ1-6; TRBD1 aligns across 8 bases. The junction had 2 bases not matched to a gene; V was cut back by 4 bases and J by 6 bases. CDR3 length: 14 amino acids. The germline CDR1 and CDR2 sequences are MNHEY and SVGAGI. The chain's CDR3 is CASSFTGGNSPLHF. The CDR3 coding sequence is TGTGCCAGCAGTTTTACAGGGGGTAATTCACCCCTCCACTTT.

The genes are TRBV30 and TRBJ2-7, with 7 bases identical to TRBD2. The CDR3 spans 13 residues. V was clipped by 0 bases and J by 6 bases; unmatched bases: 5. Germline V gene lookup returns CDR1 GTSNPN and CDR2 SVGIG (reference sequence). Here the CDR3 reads CAWSVDGRSEQYF. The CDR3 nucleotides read TGTGCCTGGAGTGTCGACGGGAGGTCCGAGCAGTACTTC.

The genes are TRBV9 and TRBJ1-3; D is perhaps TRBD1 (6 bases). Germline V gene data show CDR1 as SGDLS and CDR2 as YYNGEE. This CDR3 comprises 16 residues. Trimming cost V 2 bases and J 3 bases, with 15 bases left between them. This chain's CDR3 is CASSVGGGGRGNTIYF. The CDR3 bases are TGTGCCAGCAGCGTGGGGGGGGGCGGTCGTGGAAACACCATATATTTT. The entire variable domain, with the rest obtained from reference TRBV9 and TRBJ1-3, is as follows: DSGVTQTPKHLITATGQRVTLRCSPRSGDLSVYWYQQSLDQGLQFLIQYYNGEERAKGNILERFSAQQFPDLHSELNLSSLELGDSALYFCASSVGGGGRGNTIYFGEGSWLTVV.

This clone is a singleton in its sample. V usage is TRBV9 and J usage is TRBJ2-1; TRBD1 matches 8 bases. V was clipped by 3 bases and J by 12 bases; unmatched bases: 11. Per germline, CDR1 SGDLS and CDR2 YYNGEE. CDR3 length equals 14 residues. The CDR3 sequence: CASSAQGQGSRQFF. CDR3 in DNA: TGTGCCAGCAGCGCCCAAGGACAGGGTTCGCGGCAGTTCTTC.

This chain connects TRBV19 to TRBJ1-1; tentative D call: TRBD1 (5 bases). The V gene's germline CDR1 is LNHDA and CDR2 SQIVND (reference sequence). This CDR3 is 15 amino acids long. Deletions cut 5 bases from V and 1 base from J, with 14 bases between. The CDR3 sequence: CASSLFGTGNTEAFF. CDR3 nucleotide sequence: TGTGCCAGTAGTCTATTCGGGACTGGGAACACTGAAGCTTTCTTT.

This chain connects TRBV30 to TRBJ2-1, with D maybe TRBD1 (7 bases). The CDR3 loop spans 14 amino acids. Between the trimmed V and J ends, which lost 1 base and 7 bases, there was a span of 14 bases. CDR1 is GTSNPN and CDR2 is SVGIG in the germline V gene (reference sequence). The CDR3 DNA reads TGTGCCTGGAGTGGGGCCAGGGGGAGGAATGAGCAGTTCTTC. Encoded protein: CAWSGARGRNEQFF.

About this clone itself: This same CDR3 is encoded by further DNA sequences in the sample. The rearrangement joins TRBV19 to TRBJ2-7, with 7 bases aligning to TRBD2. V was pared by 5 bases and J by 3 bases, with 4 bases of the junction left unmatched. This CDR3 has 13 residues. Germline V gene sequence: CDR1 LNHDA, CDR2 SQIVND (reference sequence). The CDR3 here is CASSLPGGYEQYF. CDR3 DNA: TGTGCCAGTAGTCTTCCGGGAGGCTACGAGCAGTACTTC.

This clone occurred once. CDR3 residues: CASSETSASGGNEQFF. DNA for the CDR3: TGTGCCAGCAGTGAGACATCGGCTAGCGGGGGGAATGAGCAGTTCTTC. The chain employs TRBV5-4 and TRBJ2-1; TRBD2 agrees at 11 bases. Germline V CDR1 and CDR2: SGHNT, YYREEE (reference sequence). Trimming removed 5 bases from V and 7 bases from J; junction bases left unmatched: 11. CDR3 length: 16 amino acids. The complete variable domain, with remaining parts taken from reference TRBV5-4 and TRBJ2-1, reads ETGVTQSPTHLIKTRGQQVTLRCSSQSGHNTVSWYQQALGQGPQFIFQYYREEENGRGNFPPRFSGLQFPNYSSELNVNALELDDSALYLCASSETSASGGNEQFFGPGTRLTVL.

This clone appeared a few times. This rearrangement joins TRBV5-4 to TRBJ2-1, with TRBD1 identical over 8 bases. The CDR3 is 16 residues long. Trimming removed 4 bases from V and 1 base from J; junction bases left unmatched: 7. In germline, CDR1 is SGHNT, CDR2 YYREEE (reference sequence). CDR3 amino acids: CASSLRDRLSYNEQFF. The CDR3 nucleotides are TGTGCCAGCAGCCTCCGGGACAGGCTATCCTACAATGAGCAGTTCTTC.

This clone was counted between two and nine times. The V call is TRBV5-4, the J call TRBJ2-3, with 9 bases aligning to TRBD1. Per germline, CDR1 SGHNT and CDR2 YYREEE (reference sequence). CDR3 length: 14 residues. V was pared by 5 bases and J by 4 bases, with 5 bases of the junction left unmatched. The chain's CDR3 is CASSPGQGPDTQYF. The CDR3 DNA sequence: TGTGCCAGCAGTCCGGGACAGGGACCAGATACGCAGTATTTT.